These 32 T cell receptor beta chains came from one sample sequenced in a study of CD8 T cells in Susac syndrome (dated by TCRdb to about 2019). Library creation used the immunoSEQ multiplex PCR assay. RNA was extracted using the RNeasy kit, and about 0.45 to 1 microgram was reverse transcribed with random hexamers. TCRdb reran the public reads through fastp at Q25 and MiXCR, keeping productive beta chains. Rows matching on CDR3 protein sequence are summarized as one entry with the most common DNA and genes. The table for this sample lists about 430,000 distinct CDR3 sequences; more than 80% of them were counted only once. The ten largest make up approximately 0.11% of the sample. The sequencing input was CD8+ T cells from PBMCs. The origin of the receptors is a human donor with multiple sclerosis.

In this sample, this clonotype turned up a few times. V gene TRBV7-6 combines with J gene TRBJ2-1; tentatively, D is TRBD1 or TRBD2 (5 bases each). The CDR3 sequence is 15 residues long. Per germline, CDR1 SGHVS and CDR2 FNYEAQ. Trimming pared 5 bases from V and 6 bases from J, leaving 17 bases between. CDR3: CASSQGPLPGNEQFF. CDR3 bases: TGTGCCAGCAGCCAGGGACCGCTCCCTGGCAATGAGCAGTTCTTC. Complete variable domain (other parts from reference TRBV7-6 and TRBJ2-1): GAGVSQSPRYKVTKRGQDVALRCDPISGHVSLYWYRQALGQGPEFLTYFNYEAQQDKSGLPNDRFSAERPEGSISTLTIQRTEQRDSAMYRCASSQGPLPGNEQFFGPGTRLTVL.

The chain has TRBV5-1 and TRBJ1-2; possibly TRBD1 for D (6 bases). Germline V gene sequence: CDR1 SGHRS, CDR2 YFSETQ. Trimming shortened V by 0 bases and J by 4 bases, and 19 bases separated the two germline ends. CDR3 length: 17 residues. In DNA form, the CDR3 reads TGCGCCAGCAGCTTGGGATGGGGGGCCGAAGGAAGCTATGGCTACACCTTC. This gives the protein CASSLGWGAEGSYGYTF.

The chain couples TRBV27 to TRBJ2-5; the match to TRBD2 covers 13 bases. Germline V gene lookup returns CDR1 MNHEY and CDR2 SMNVEV (reference sequence). V lost 5 bases, J lost 7 bases, and 4 bases stayed unmatched. The CDR3 is made up of 14 amino acids. The CDR3 sequence: CASSQTSGRWTQYF. Here the CDR3 DNA reads TGTGCCAGCAGTCAGACTAGCGGGAGGTGGACCCAGTACTTC.

The gene calls are TRBV27 and TRBJ2-3; no definite D call. Trimming removed 2 bases from V and 6 bases from J, with 18 bases in between. Germline V lookup: CDR1 MNHEY, CDR2 SMNVEV (reference sequence). This CDR3 spans 16 amino acids. CDR3 amino acids: CASSLTGGDRWDTQYF. The CDR3 DNA follows: TGTGCCAGCAGTTTAACCGGCGGCGACCGGTGGGATACGCAGTATTTT.

The DNA for the CDR3 is TGTGCCACCCGGGACGGGTGGATTTGGTATGGCTACACCTTC. Encoded protein: CATRDGWIWYGYTF. V and J are TRBV14 and TRBJ1-2; D might be TRBD1 (5 bases). CDR3 length: 14 residues. The V gene lost 10 bases and the J gene lost 5 bases, with 20 bases spanning the gap. CDR1 and CDR2 from the germline V gene are SGHDN and FVKESK.

This chain uses TRBV27 with TRBJ2-1, with D possibly TRBD1 on 6 matching bases. Germline CDR1 is MNHEY and CDR2 is SMNVEV (reference sequence). Trimming removed 2 bases from V and 4 bases from J, with 6 bases in between. This CDR3 has 13 residues. CDR3 DNA sequence: TGTGCCAGCAGTTTAGACAGGTACAATGAGCAGTTCTTC. It translates to CASSLDRYNEQFF.

The chain carries TRBV6-6 and TRBJ1-1; no definite D call. Germline CDR1 is MNHNY and CDR2 is SVGAGI (reference sequence). This CDR3 contains 10 residues. The germline V and J ends were trimmed by 8 bases and 3 bases, with 4 bases remaining between them. The CDR3 sequence is CASGYTEAFF. The CDR3 DNA follows: TGTGCCAGCGGGTACACTGAAGCTTTCTTT.

J is TRBJ1-2 and V is TRBV7-9, with a possible D match to TRBD1 (5 bases). The V end was cut by 5 bases, the J end by 8 bases, with 21 bases between. The CDR3 covers 15 residues. Germline loops: CDR1 SEHNR, CDR2 FQNEAQ (reference sequence). In DNA form, the CDR3 reads TGTGCCAGCAGCGCCATACGAGGGCAGGGAAAAGGCTACACCTTC. It is translated as CASSAIRGQGKGYTF.

This chain connects TRBV30 to TRBJ2-3, with 7 bases identical to TRBD2. The CDR3 has 14 residues. J lost 3 bases, V lost 4 bases, and 7 bases had no gene match. The germline CDR1 and CDR2 sequences are GTSNPN and SVGIG (reference sequence). The DNA of the CDR3 is TGTGCCTGGACTTCAGCGGGACGTACAGATACGCAGTATTTT. Encoded protein: CAWTSAGRTDTQYF.

This clonotype appeared a single time. The chain's CDR3 is CATSRDGLAKNIQYF. In nucleotides, the CDR3 is TGTGCCACCAGCAGAGATGGACTAGCCAAAAACATTCAGTACTTC. The chain uses TRBV15 and TRBJ2-4, with TRBD2 as a possible D gene (5 bases). This CDR3 has 15 residues. Trimming shortened V by 0 bases and J by 0 bases, and 6 bases separated the two germline ends. CDR1 LNHNV and CDR2 YYDKDF come from the germline V gene (reference sequence).

This chain uses TRBV5-1 with TRBJ2-2; D might be TRBD2 (6 bases). V was shortened by 7 bases and J by 4 bases, with 14 bases between the two germline ends. Germline CDR1 SGHRS, CDR2 YFSETQ. The CDR3 length is 14 residues. The CDR3 DNA reads as TGCGCCAGCTCGGGAGATCAGAGCACCGGGGAGCTGTTTTTT. This sequence encodes CASSGDQSTGELFF.

This sequence joins TRBV29-1 and TRBJ1-2; possibly TRBD1 for D (5 bases). Germline loops: CDR1 SQVTM, CDR2 ANQGSEA. The V and J ends lost 4 bases and 6 bases respectively, with 9 bases between them. The CDR3 covers 11 residues. The CDR3 is CSVAGGDGYTF. The CDR3 DNA follows: TGCAGCGTTGCCGGGGGTGATGGCTACACCTTC.

The chain joins TRBV4-1 to TRBJ1-2; D is unclear. This CDR3 comprises 14 residues. Germline CDR1 and CDR2: MGHRA and YSYEKL. V dropped 0 bases and J dropped 8 bases, with 13 bases sitting between them. The CDR3 loop reads CASSQDGVGGGYTF. The DNA for the CDR3 is TGCGCCAGCAGCCAAGACGGGGTGGGCGGAGGCTACACCTTC.

V usage is TRBV2 and J usage is TRBJ2-7; a possible D gene is TRBD1 (6 bases). The V gene's germline CDR1 is SNHLY and CDR2 FYNNEI. This CDR3 is built from 12 residues. V was cut by 7 bases and J by 9 bases, with 16 bases left in between. CDR3 sequence: CASNEDRLRQYF. CDR3 nucleotides: TGTGCCAGCAATGAGGACAGACTACGGCAGTACTTC. Full variable domain (remainder filled in from reference TRBV2 and TRBJ2-7): EPEVTQTPSHQVTQMGQEVILRCVPISNHLYFYWYRQILGQKVEFLVSFYNNEISEKSEIFDDQFSVERPDGSNFTLKIRSTKLEDSAMYFCASNEDRLRQYFGPGTRLTVT.

This sequence joins TRBV7-9 and TRBJ2-5; 14 bases are shared with TRBD2. V dropped 1 base and J dropped 3; count of bases not matched to a gene: 1. Germline V gene data show CDR1 as SEHNR and CDR2 as FQNEAQ (reference sequence). The CDR3 is 16 amino acids. This chain's CDR3 is CASSLGLAGGEETQYF. The DNA of the CDR3 is TGTGCCAGCAGCTTAGGACTAGCGGGGGGGGAAGAGACCCAGTACTTC.

The rearrangement joins TRBV19 to TRBJ1-2; 10 bases line up with TRBD1. The germline CDR1 and CDR2 sequences are LNHDA and SQIVND (reference sequence). The V and J ends lost 7 bases and 6 bases, in that order; junction bases with no gene match: 11. This CDR3 is 15 amino acids long. The chain's CDR3 is CASNEVAGQGHGYTF. The CDR3 bases are TGTGCCAGTAACGAAGTGGCGGGACAGGGGCATGGCTACACCTTC.

This chain connects TRBV4-1 to TRBJ1-2; D gene ambiguous. V was shortened by 1 base and J by 3 bases, with 15 bases between the two germline ends. CDR1 and CDR2 from the germline V gene are MGHRA and YSYEKL. This CDR3 has 16 residues. CDR3 in DNA: TGCGCCAGCAGCCAAGGAGGAGTTCCCTTAGACTATGGCTACACCTTC. As protein: CASSQGGVPLDYGYTF.

This chain connects TRBV27 to TRBJ2-1, with 11 bases identical to TRBD2. The germline V gene has CDR1 MNHEY and CDR2 SMNVEV (reference sequence). With V trimmed by 5 bases and J by 4 bases, 7 bases remained unmatched. The CDR3 contains 16 residues. In DNA, the CDR3 is TGTGCCAGCAGTGTTTTGACTAGCGGGATATACAATGAGCAGTTCTTC. Its protein is CASSVLTSGIYNEQFF.

The chain couples TRBV30 to TRBJ2-3; D gene ambiguous. The length of the CDR3 is 10 residues. V lost 5 bases, J lost 5 bases, and 5 bases lay in between. Germline V gene sequence: CDR1 GTSNPN, CDR2 SVGIG (reference sequence). The CDR3: CAWEQDTQYF. The CDR3, as DNA: TGTGCCTGGGAACAAGATACGCAGTATTTT. The entire variable domain, with the rest obtained from reference TRBV30 and TRBJ2-3, is as follows: SQTIHQWPATLVQPVGSPLSLECTVEGTSNPNLYWYRQAAGRGLQLLFYSVGIGQISSEVPQNLSASRPQDRQFILSSKKLLLSDSGFYLCAWEQDTQYFGPGTRLTVL.

CDR3 protein: CASSIDLGTLIGTDTQYF. For the CDR3, the DNA is TGTGCCAGTAGCATCGACCTTGGGACTCTAATTGGCACAGATACGCAGTATTTT. This chain uses TRBV19 with TRBJ2-3, with a possible D match to TRBD2 (6 bases). Germline V gives CDR1 LNHDA, CDR2 SQIVND (reference sequence). The CDR3 totals 18 residues. V lost 6 bases to trimming and J lost 1 base, with 23 bases between them.

The chain employs TRBV28 and TRBJ1-1, with D possibly being TRBD1 (5 bases). V lost 4 bases to trimming and J lost 5 bases, with 11 bases between them. Germline CDR1 reads MDHEN; CDR2 reads SYDVKM. The CDR3 consists of 13 residues. CDR3 nucleotide sequence: TGTGCCAGCAGTTGGTTGGGGGGGACTGAAGCTTTCTTT. Protein: CASSWLGGTEAFF.

On this clonotype itself: A junction end diverges from the germline sequence, so it may reflect a read error. The gene calls are TRBV12-3 or TRBV12-4 and TRBJ1-1; TRBD1 is a possible D gene (5 bases). The CDR3 totals 13 residues. CDR3 in amino acids: CASSPGREREAFF. The CDR3 DNA is TGTGCCAGCAGCCCGGGGCGGGAACGCGAAGCCTTCTTT.

This sequence joins TRBV15 and TRBJ1-4, with D perhaps TRBD1 (5 bases). Trimming removed 4 bases from V and 7 bases from J, with 19 bases in between. Germline V gene lookup returns CDR1 LNHNV and CDR2 YYDKDF (reference sequence). There are 16 residues in the CDR3. The CDR3 DNA reads as TGTGCCACCAGCATGCCGCGGGGGATCAGCGGTGAAAAACTGTTTTTT. It translates to CATSMPRGISGEKLFF. Full variable domain (remainder filled in from reference TRBV15 and TRBJ1-4): DAMVIQNPRYQVTQFGKPVTLSCSQTLNHNVMYWYQQKSSQAPKLLFHYYDKDFNNEADTPDNFQSRRPNTSFCFLDIRSPGLGDTAMYLCATSMPRGISGEKLFFGSGTQLSVL.

Details on this clonotype: Compared with germline, one end of the junction differs, possibly owing to a read error. This sequence joins TRBV10-3 and TRBJ1-1; 9 positions match TRBD1. Germline lookup yields CDR1 ENHRY and CDR2 SYGVKD. The CDR3 is 17 residues long. The chain's CDR3 is CAITETLGQGRNTEAFF. The DNA of the CDR3 is TGTGCCATCACTGAGACTCTGGGACAGGGAAGGAACACTGAAGCTTTCTTT.

The chain employs TRBV30 and TRBJ2-5; possible D gene TRBD2, 6 bases. The length of the CDR3 is 17 residues. V was cut by 3 bases and J by 4 bases, with 24 bases left in between. Germline V lookup: CDR1 GTSNPN, CDR2 SVGIG (reference sequence). CDR3 coding DNA: TGTGCCTGGAGAGCCGGGGCTAGCGAGGGGTACCCAGAGACCCAGTACTTC. It is translated as CAWRAGASEGYPETQYF.

The chain is built from TRBV20-1 and TRBJ1-1; D perhaps matches TRBD1 (5 bases). The ends were cut back, 3 bases at V and 3 bases at J, with 14 bases in the middle. The CDR3 is 14 amino acids. The germline V gene has CDR1 DFQATT and CDR2 SNEGSKA (reference sequence). The CDR3: CSARDGARDTEAFF. The CDR3 DNA is TGCAGTGCTAGGGATGGGGCGCGGGACACTGAAGCTTTCTTT.

This clonotype was found once. V usage is TRBV9 and J usage is TRBJ2-2; 12 bases fit TRBD2. CDR3 length: 16 amino acids. J gave up 6 bases and V 0 bases, and 3 bases lay outside the gene matches. CDR1 SGDLS and CDR2 YYNGEE come from the germline V gene. The CDR3 coding sequence is TGTGCCAGCAGCGTAGCTAGCGGGAGGGCCCCCGGGGAGCTGTTTTTT. This translates into CASSVASGRAPGELFF.

CDR3 DNA: TGTGCCAGCAGCCAATTGCAAGCGGGGGGAGTAAGCGAGCAGTACTTC. Translating gives CASSQLQAGGVSEQYF. This sequence joins TRBV14 and TRBJ2-7; 9 bases agree with TRBD2. The V gene end was trimmed by 2 bases and the J gene end by 6 bases; junction bases not matched to a gene: 11. Germline loops: CDR1 SGHDN, CDR2 FVKESK. The length of the CDR3 is 16 residues.

The chain is built from TRBV30 and TRBJ2-5; TRBD1 aligns across 12 bases. The CDR3 is 14 amino acids. V trimming: 4 bases; J trimming: 5 bases; junction bases outside the gene matches: 5. Germline V lookup: CDR1 GTSNPN, CDR2 SVGIG (reference sequence). The CDR3 DNA follows: TGTGCCTGGACTGGGACAGGGGGCCTCGAGACCCAGTACTTC. As protein: CAWTGTGGLETQYF.

The rearrangement uses TRBV27 and TRBJ2-7; possible D gene TRBD1, 5 bases. The germline V and J ends were trimmed by 2 bases and 4 bases, with 12 bases remaining between them. Germline CDR1 and CDR2: MNHEY and SMNVEV (reference sequence). This CDR3 has 14 amino acids. The CDR3 nucleotides read TGTGCCAGCAGTTTAGCCTCGACAGTTTACGAGCAGTACTTC. It encodes CASSLASTVYEQYF.

The genes are TRBV7-8 and TRBJ1-2; TRBD1 matches at 10 bases. J was trimmed by 6 bases and V by 4 bases; bases with no gene match: 8. The CDR3 spans 15 residues. Germline lookup yields CDR1 SGHVS and CDR2 FQNEAQ. The CDR3 DNA reads as TGTGCCAGCAGCTCGCCGGGACAGGGGCTTGATGGCTACACCTTC. As protein: CASSSPGQGLDGYTF.

The V call is TRBV3-1, the J call TRBJ1-5; D is perhaps TRBD1 (6 bases). The V gene's germline CDR1 is LGHDT and CDR2 YNNKEL (reference sequence). The V end lost 0 bases, the J end lost 2 bases, and 14 bases lay between the germline ends. This CDR3 is built from 17 residues. For the CDR3, the DNA is TGTGCCAGCAGCCAAGAAGCGACAGGTCTCGGCAATCAGCCCCAGCATTTT. As protein: CASSQEATGLGNQPQHF.